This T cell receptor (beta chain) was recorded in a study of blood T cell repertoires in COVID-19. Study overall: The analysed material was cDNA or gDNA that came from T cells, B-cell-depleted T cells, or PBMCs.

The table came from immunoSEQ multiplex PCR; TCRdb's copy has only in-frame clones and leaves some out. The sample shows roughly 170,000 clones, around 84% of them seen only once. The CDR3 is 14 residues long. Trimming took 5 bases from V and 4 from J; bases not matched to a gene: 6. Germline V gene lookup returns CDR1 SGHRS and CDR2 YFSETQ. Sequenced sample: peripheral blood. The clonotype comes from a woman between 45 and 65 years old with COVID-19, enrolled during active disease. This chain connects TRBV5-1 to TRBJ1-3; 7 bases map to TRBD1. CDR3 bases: TGCGCCAGCAGTGACAGGGCATCGGGAAACACCATATATTTT. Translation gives CASSDRASGNTIYF.